This TCR beta chain was identified in a study of blood T cells in healthy people across ages. Looked up from germline, CDR1 is SGHTA and CDR2 is FQGTGA. The V end was cut by 2 bases, the J end by 3 bases, with 10 bases between. This CDR3 has 14 residues. It was with a sample-barcoded 5' primer and a J-beta primer mix that a second PCR of about 6 to 12 cycles was run. TCRdb fed the 5' RACE reads into MiXCR, producing one record per CDR3 protein. Found here are hundreds of thousands of distinct CDR3 sequences, under 65% of them singletons; the top ten hold approximately 13%. This clonotype has just a few counts.

J is TRBJ1-2 and V is TRBV7-3; no definite D call. Sequenced: blood. The receptor comes from a woman older than 75 in good health. The CDR3 DNA sequence: TGTGCCAGCAGCTTATCGGCAGGCCACTATGGCTACACCTTC. It yields the protein CASSLSAGHYGYTF.